This TCR beta chain originates from a study of cytomegalovirus exposure and HLA in healthy donors. Study-level points and caveats: The authors later linked a missense DCLRE1C variant to TCR beta V- and J-gene trimming. In a later analysis, roughly 17,000 TCR beta sequences were associated with HLA alleles at 0.05 false discovery rate.

13 Jbeta primers and 60 Vbeta primers were used for the PCR. Produced via immunoSEQ multiplex PCR; TCRdb's table is partial and in-frame only. The sample's table shows about 130,000 clones. This CDR3 has 16 amino acids. Details on this clone: Its matching antigen is unknown.

The V and J genes are TRBV21-1 and TRBJ2-3; no DNA check was done on the table's D call, TRBD1. TRBV21-1 is listed as a pseudogene. The sequence derives from a woman aged 35 to 49 in good health and CMV-seropositive. The specimen was PBMCs. DNA of the CDR3: TGTGCCAGCAGCAAAGCGACAGGCTCCCGCACAGATACGCAGTATTTT. Translating gives CASSKATGSRTDTQYF.